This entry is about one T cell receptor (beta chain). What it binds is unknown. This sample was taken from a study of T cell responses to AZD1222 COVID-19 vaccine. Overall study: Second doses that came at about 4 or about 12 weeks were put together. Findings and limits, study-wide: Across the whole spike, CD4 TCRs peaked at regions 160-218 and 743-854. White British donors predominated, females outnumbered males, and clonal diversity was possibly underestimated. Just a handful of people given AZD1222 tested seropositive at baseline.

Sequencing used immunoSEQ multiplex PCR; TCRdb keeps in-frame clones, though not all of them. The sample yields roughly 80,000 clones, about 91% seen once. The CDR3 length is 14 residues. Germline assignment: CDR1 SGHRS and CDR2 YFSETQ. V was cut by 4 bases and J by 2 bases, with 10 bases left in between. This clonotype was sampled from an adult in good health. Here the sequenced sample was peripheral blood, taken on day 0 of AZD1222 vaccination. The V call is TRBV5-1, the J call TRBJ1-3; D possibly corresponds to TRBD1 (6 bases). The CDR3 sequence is CASSPRTAGNTIYF. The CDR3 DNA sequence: TGCGCCAGCAGCCCGCGGACAGCTGGAAACACCATATATTTT.